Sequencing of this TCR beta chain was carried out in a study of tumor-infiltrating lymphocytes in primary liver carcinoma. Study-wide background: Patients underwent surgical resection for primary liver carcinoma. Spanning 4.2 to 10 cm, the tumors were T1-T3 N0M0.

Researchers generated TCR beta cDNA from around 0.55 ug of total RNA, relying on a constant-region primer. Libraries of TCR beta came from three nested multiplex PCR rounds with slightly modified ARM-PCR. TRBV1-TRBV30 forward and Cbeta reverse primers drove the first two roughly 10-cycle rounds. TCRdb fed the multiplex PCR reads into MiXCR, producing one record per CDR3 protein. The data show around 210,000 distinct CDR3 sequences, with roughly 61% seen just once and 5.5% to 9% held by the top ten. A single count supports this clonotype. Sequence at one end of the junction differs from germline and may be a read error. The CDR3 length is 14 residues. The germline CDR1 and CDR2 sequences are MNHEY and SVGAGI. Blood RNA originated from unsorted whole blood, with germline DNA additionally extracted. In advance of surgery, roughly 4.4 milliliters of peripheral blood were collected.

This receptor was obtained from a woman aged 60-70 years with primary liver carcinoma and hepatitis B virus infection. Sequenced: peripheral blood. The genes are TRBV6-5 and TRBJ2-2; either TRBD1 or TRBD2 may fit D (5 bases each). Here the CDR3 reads CANRGQINTGELFF. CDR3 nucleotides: TGTGCCAACCGAGGACAAATTAACACCGGGGAACTGTTTTTT.